Sequencing of this T cell receptor (beta chain) was carried out in a study of T cells in Graves' hyperthyroidism and ophthalmopathy. Study-level points and caveats: A model using 13 V-J features told ophthalmopathy apart from stable hyperthyroidism.

TCR beta CDR3 regions were amplified from RNA transcripts. The HTBI primer set drove a first-round RT-PCR of the TCR CDR3. TCRdb processed the multiplex PCR reads anew with MiXCR; each CDR3 protein has one entry. The sample lists about 400,000 distinct CDR3 sequences, under 15% occurring once. Germline CDR1 reads SGHTA; CDR2 reads FQGNSA. The CDR3 loop spans 15 amino acids. The germline V and J ends were trimmed by 5 bases and 6 bases, with 16 bases remaining between them. Concerning this clonotype itself: What it recognizes is unknown.

V gene TRBV7-2 combines with J gene TRBJ2-2; D unresolved. The clonotype originates from a woman in her 30s with Graves' hyperthyroidism. The sequencing input was blood. Here the CDR3 DNA reads TGTGCCAGCAGCCAAACCCCAATGGGGTCCGGGGAGCTGTTTTTT. Translating gives CASSQTPMGSGELFF.